The TCR beta chain under discussion was sequenced for a study of blood T cell repertoires in COVID-19. Study information: The United States, Italy and Spain provided the acute and convalescent COVID-19 samples.

This clone was counted a few times. The table came from immunoSEQ multiplex PCR; TCRdb's copy has only in-frame clones and leaves some out. The profile shows about 400,000 clones, around nine tenths of them singletons. This CDR3 has 14 amino acids. V was clipped by 6 bases and J by 5 bases; unmatched bases: 8. From germline, CDR1 is WSHSY and CDR2 SAAADI. This chain joins TRBV10-2 and TRBJ2-5, with 8 bases matching TRBD2. This receptor was taken from a woman aged 60-75 years with COVID-19, enrolled during active disease. Sequenced material: peripheral blood. CDR3 nucleotides: TGCGCCAGCAGCGACGGACTAGCTCCTGAGACCCAGTACTTC. This translates into CASSDGLAPETQYF.